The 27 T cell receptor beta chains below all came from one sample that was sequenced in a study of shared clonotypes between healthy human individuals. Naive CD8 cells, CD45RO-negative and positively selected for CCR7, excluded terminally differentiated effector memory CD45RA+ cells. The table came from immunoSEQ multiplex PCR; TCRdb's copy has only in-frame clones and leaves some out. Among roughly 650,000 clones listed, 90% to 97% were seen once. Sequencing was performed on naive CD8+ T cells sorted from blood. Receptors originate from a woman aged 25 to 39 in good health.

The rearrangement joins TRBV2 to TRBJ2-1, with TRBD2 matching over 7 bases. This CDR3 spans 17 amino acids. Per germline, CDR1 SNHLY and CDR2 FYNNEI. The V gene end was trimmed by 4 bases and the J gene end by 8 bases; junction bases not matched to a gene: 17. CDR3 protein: CASSGVSRGGSRHEQFF. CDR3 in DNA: TGTGCCAGCAGTGGAGTGTCGAGAGGCGGGAGTAGGCATGAGCAGTTCTTC.

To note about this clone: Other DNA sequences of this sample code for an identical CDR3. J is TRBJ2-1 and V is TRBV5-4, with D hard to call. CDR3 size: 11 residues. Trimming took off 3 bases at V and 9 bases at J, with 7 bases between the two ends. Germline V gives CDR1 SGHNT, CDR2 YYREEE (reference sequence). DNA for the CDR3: TGTGCCAGCAGCTCGTCCAGTGAGCAGTTCTTC. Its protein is CASSSSSEQFF.

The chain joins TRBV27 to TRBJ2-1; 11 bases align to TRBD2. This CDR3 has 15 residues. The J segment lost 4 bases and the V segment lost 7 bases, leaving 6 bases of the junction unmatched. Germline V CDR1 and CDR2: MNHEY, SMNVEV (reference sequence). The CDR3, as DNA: TGTGCCAGCACACATGGGACTAGCGGTTACAATGAGCAGTTCTTC. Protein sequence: CASTHGTSGYNEQFF.

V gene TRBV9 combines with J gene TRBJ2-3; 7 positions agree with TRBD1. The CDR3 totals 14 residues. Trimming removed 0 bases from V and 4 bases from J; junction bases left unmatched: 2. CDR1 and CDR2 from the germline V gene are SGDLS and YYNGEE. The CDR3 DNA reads TGTGCCAGCAGCGTAGAGGGGGCCTCAGATACGCAGTATTTT. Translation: CASSVEGASDTQYF.

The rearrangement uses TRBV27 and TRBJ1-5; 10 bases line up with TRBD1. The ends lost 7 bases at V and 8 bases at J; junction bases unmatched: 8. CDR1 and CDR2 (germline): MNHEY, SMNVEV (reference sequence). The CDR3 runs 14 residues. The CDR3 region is CASTQTGGREPQHF. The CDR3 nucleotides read TGTGCCAGCACTCAGACAGGGGGCAGAGAGCCCCAGCATTTT.

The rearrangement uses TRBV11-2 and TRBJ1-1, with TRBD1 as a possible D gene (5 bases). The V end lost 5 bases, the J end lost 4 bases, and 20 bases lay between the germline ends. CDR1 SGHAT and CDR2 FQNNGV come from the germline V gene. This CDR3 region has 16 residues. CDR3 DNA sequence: TGTGCCAGCAGCCCCGACCCCGGGACGTTGGCCACTGAAGCTTTCTTT. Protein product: CASSPDPGTLATEAFF.

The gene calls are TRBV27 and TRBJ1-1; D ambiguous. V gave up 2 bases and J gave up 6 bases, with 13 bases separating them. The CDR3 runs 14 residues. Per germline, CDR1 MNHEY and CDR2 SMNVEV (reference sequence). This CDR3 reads CASSLRLGSAEAFF. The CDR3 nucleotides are TGTGCCAGCAGTTTACGTTTGGGGTCAGCTGAAGCTTTCTTT.

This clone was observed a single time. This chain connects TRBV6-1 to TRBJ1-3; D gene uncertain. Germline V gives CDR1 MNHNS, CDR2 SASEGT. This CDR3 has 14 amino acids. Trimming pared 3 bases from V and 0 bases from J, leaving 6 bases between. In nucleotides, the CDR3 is TGTGCCAGCAGTGACTCTTTCTCTGGAAACACCATATATTTT. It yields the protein CASSDSFSGNTIYF.

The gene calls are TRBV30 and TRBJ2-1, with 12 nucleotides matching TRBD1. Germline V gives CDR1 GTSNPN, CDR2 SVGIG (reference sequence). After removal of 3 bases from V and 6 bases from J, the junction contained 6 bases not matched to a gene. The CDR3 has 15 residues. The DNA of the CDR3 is TGTGCCTGGAGGGCCGGGACAGGGGGCTTCAATGAGCAGTTCTTC. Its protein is CAWRAGTGGFNEQFF.

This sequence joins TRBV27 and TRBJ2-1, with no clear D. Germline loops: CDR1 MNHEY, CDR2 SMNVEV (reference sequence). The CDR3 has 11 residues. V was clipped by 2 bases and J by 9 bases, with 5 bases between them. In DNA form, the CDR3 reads TGTGCCAGCAGTTTAGCGGCTGAGCAGTTCTTC. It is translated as CASSLAAEQFF.

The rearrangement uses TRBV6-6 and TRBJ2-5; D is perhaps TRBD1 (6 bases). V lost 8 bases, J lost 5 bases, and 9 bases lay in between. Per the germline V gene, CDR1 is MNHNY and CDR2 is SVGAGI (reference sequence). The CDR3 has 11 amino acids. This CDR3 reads CASRRGETQYF. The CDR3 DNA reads TGTGCCAGCCGAAGGGGGGAGACCCAGTACTTC.

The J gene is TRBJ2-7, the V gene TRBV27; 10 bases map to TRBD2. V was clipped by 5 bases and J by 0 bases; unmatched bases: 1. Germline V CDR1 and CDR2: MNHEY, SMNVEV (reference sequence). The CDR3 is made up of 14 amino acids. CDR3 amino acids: CASSIAGGSYEQYF. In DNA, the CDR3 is TGTGCCAGCAGTATAGCGGGAGGCTCCTACGAGCAGTACTTC.

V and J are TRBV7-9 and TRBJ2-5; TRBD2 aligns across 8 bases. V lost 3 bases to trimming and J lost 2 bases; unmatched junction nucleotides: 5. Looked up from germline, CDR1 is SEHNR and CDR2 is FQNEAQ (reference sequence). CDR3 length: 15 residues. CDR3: CASSFPTSEQETQYF. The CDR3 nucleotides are TGTGCCAGCAGCTTTCCGACTAGCGAACAAGAGACCCAGTACTTC.

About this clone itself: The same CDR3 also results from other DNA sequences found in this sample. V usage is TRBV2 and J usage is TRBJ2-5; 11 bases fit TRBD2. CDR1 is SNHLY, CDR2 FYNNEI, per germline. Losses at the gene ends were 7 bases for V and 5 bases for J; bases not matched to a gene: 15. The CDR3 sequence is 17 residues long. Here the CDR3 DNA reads TGTGCCAGCATGGAGGGTCTGGTAGCGGGAGGGCGGGAGACCCAGTACTTC. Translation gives CASMEGLVAGGRETQYF.

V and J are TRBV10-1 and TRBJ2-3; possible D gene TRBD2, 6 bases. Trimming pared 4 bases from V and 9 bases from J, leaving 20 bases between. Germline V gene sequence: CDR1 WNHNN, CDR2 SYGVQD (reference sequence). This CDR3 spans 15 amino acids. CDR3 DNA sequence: TGCGCCAGCAGTGTGAGTAGCGGCGAAAGGGTCACGCAGTATTTT. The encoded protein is CASSVSSGERVTQYF.

CDR3 DNA sequence: TGTGCCAGCAGCCAAGACAGGGCCCAGCCCCAGCATTTT. Amino acids: CASSQDRAQPQHF. V gene TRBV4-2 combines with J gene TRBJ1-5; weak D call: TRBD1 (5 bases). Trimming removed 0 bases at V and 7 bases at J, with 7 bases between. The CDR3 loop spans 13 amino acids. Germline assignment: CDR1 LGHNA and CDR2 YNFKEQ.

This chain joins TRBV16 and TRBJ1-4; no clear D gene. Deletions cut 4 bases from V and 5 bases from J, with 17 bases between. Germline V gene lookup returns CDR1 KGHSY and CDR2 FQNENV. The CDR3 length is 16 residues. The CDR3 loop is CASSPFVEGANEKLFF. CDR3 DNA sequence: TGTGCCAGCAGCCCGTTTGTGGAGGGTGCGAATGAAAAACTGTTTTTT.

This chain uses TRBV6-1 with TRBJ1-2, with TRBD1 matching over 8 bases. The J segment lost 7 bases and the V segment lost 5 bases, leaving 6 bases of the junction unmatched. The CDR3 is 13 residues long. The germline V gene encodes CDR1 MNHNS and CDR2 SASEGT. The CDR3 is CASSFQGAGGYTF. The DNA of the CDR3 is TGTGCCAGCAGTTTCCAGGGGGCCGGTGGCTACACCTTC.

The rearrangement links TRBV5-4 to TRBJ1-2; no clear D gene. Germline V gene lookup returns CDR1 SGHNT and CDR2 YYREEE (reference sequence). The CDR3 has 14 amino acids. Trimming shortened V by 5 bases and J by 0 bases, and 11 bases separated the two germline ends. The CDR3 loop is CASRFLGTNYGYTF. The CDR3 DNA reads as TGTGCCAGCAGGTTCCTTGGAACTAACTATGGCTACACCTTC. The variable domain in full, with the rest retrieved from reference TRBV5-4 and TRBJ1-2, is ETGVTQSPTHLIKTRGQQVTLRCSSQSGHNTVSWYQQALGQGPQFIFQYYREEENGRGNFPPRFSGLQFPNYSSELNVNALELDDSALYLCASRFLGTNYGYTFGSGTRLTVV.

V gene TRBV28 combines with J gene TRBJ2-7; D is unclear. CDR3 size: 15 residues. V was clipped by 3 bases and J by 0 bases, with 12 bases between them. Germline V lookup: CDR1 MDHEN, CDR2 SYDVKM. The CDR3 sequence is CASSFYPWGSYEQYF. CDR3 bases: TGTGCCAGCAGTTTTTATCCGTGGGGCTCCTACGAGCAGTACTTC. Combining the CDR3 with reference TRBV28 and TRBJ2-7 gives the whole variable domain DVKVTQSSRYLVKRTGEKVFLECVQDMDHENMFWYRQDPGLGLRLIYFSYDVKMKEKGDIPEGYSVSREKKERFSLILESASTNQTSMYLCASSFYPWGSYEQYFGPGTRLTVT.

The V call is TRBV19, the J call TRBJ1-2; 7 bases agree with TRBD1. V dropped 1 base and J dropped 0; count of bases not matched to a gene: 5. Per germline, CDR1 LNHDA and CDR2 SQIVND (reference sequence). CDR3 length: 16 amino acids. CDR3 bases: TGTGCCAGTAGTATAGCCGGGACAGCGGCTAACTATGGCTACACCTTC. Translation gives CASSIAGTAANYGYTF.

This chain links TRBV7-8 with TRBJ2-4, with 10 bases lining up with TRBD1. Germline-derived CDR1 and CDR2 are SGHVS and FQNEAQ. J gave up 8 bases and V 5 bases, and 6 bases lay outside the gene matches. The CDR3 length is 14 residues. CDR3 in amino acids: CASSGRDRGDIQYF. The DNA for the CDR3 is TGTGCCAGCAGCGGCCGGGACAGGGGTGACATTCAGTACTTC.

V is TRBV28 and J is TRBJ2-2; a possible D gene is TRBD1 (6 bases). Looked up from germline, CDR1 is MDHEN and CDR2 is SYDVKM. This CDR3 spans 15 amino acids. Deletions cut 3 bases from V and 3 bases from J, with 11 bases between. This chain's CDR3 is CASSFLGADTGELFF. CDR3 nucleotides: TGTGCCAGCAGTTTCTTGGGGGCGGACACCGGGGAGCTGTTTTTT.

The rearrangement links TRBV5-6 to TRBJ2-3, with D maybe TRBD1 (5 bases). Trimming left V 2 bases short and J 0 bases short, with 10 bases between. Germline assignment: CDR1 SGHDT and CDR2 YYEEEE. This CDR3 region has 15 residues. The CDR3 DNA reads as TGTGCCAGCAGCTTAGGTGCAGGGAGCACAGATACGCAGTATTTT. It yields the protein CASSLGAGSTDTQYF.

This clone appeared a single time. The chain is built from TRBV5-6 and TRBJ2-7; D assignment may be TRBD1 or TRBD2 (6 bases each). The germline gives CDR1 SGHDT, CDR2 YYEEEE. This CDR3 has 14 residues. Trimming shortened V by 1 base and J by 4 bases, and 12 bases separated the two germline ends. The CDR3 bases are TGTGCCAGCAGCTTGTGGGGGGCGTTATACGAGCAGTACTTC. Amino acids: CASSLWGALYEQYF.

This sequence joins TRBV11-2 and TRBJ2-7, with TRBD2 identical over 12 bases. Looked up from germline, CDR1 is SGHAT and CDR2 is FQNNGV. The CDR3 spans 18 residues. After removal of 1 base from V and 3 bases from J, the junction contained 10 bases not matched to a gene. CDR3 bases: TGTGCCAGCAGCTTAGGGAACTTGGGGGGACTAGCGGGCTACGAGCAGTACTTC. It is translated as CASSLGNLGGLAGYEQYF. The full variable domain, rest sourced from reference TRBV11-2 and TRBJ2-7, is EAGVAQSPRYKIIEKRQSVAFWCNPISGHATLYWYQQILGQGPKLLIQFQNNGVVDDSQLPKDRFSAERLKGVDSTLKIQPAKLEDSAVYLCASSLGNLGGLAGYEQYFGPGTRLTVT.

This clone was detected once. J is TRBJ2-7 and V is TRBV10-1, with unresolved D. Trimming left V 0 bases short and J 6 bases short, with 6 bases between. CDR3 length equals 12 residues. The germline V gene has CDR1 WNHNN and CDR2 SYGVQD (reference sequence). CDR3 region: CASSESQAEQYF. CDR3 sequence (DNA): TGCGCCAGCAGTGAGTCCCAGGCCGAGCAGTACTTC.